This T cell receptor (beta chain) was observed in a study of T cells in Graves' hyperthyroidism and ophthalmopathy. The study enrolled patients aged 18 to 65 with newly diagnosed hyperthyroidism of under 2 months' duration. Diagnoses were established using clinical symptoms, serum thyroxine and TRAb, thyroid ultrasound and orbital computed tomography. PBMCs were derived from 10 ml fresh peripheral blood. The investigators amplified TCR beta CDR3 regions from RNA transcripts. The HTBI primer set drove a first-round RT-PCR of the TCR CDR3. A single record per CDR3 protein comes from TCRdb applying MiXCR to the multiplex PCR reads. The table includes hundreds of thousands of distinct CDR3 sequences, roughly 14% detected once. The CDR3 runs 14 residues. Per germline, CDR1 SGHDN and CDR2 FVKESK. V lost 8 bases and J lost 5, with 13 bases in between.

The sample consisted of blood. The receptor was derived from a woman aged 25 to 39 with Graves' hyperthyroidism. The chain couples TRBV14 to TRBJ1-6, with D maybe TRBD1 (5 bases). As DNA, the CDR3 is TGTGCCAGCCGTGGGACGCTAGATAATTCACCCCTCCACTTT. Amino acid sequence: CASRGTLDNSPLHF.